A selection of T cell receptor beta chains follows, all from one sample in a study of T cell responses to AZD1222 COVID-19 vaccine. Sequencing used immunoSEQ multiplex PCR; TCRdb keeps in-frame clones, though not all of them. The table records around 150,000 clones, under 95% of them present only once. The sample here was peripheral blood, taken on day 0 of AZD1222 vaccination. The origin of the receptors is an adult in good health. CDR3s include the opening cysteine and the closing phenylalanine or tryptophan. A D gene is named only where the DNA matches it firmly. The size of a clone is reported for some rows only, either as once, few or many, or as a class for expanded clones.

TGTGCCAGCAGTATTACAGGCAGACCATACAATGAGCAGTTCTTC,CASSITGRPYNEQFF,TRBV28,.,.,TRBJ2-1
TGTGCCAGTCACTTGCGGGGGGTTAGTGGCTACACCTTC,CASHLRGVSGYTF,TRBV28,.,.,TRBJ1-2
TGTGCCAGCAGTCCCGGACGCAACTATGGCTACACCTTC,CASSPGRNYGYTF,TRBV28,.,few,TRBJ1-2
TGTGCCAGCAGTCATACCGGGACGTTAAATTCACCCCTCCACTTT,CASSHTGTLNSPLHF,TRBV27,.,.,TRBJ1-6
TGTGCCAGCAGTCCCGGACAGGGCAAAAACATTCAGTACTTC,CASSPGQGKNIQYF,TRBV6-5,TRBD1,.,TRBJ2-4
TGTGCCAGCAGTGAGGACAGCTCCTTTAACTATGGCTACACCTTC,CASSEDSSFNYGYTF,TRBV7-9,.,.,TRBJ1-2
TGTGCCAGCAGCCAATCAGGGTCCATACCCCTCCACTTT,CASSQSGSIPLHF,TRBV14,.,.,TRBJ1-6
TGTGCCAGCAGTTCAGCGGCGGACAGGGCCAATTCACCCCTCCACTTT,CASSSAADRANSPLHF,TRBV28,TRBD1,many,TRBJ1-6
TGTGCCAGTAGTCTAACAGGGTTTAGGGGGAACACCGGGGAGCTGTTTTTT,CASSLTGFRGNTGELFF,TRBV19,.,.,TRBJ2-2
TGTGCCAGCAGTCCCTGGACGGTCACAGATACGCAGTATTTT,CASSPWTVTDTQYF,TRBV6-2/TRBV6-3,.,.,TRBJ2-3
TGTGCCAGCAGCCAAACGGGACTAGCGGTTTACGAGCAGTACTTC,CASSQTGLAVYEQYF,TRBV7-9,TRBD2,.,TRBJ2-7
TGTGCCAGCAGTTTCCCCGGGACATTCGGAAACACCATATATTTT,CASSFPGTFGNTIYF,TRBV28,.,.,TRBJ1-3
TGTGCCAGCGGGACGGGAGGGCCGGCTGAGCAGTTCTTC,CASGTGGPAEQFF,TRBV27,TRBD2,.,TRBJ2-1
TGTGCCAGCAGCCACCCCGGCGGACAGGGAAGATACGAGCAGTACTTC,CASSHPGGQGRYEQYF,TRBV16,TRBD1,once,TRBJ2-7
TGTGCCAGCAGCGGAGCGGGAGTACATGAGAACCAAGAGACCCAGTACTTC,CASSGAGVHENQETQYF,TRBV9,TRBD2,.,TRBJ2-5
TGCGCCAGCAGCCAAGAGAGAGGCAGGGACTATGGCTACACCTTC,CASSQERGRDYGYTF,TRBV4-1,.,.,TRBJ1-2
TGTGCCACCTGGACAGGGATCTATGGCTACACCTTC,CATWTGIYGYTF,TRBV19,TRBD1,.,TRBJ1-2
TGTGCCACACTCCCGGGACAGCGATATCAGCCCCAGCATTTT,CATLPGQRYQPQHF,TRBV28,TRBD1,.,TRBJ1-5
TGCGCCAGCAGCCAAGGGGACAGCCAATACGAGCAGTACTTC,CASSQGDSQYEQYF,TRBV4-1,TRBD1,.,TRBJ2-7
TGTGCCAGCAGTGACCAGTTCAATCAGCCCCAGCATTTT,CASSDQFNQPQHF,TRBV27,.,.,TRBJ1-5
TGTGCCAGCTCACGTATCAGGGATGTCGGTCAGCCCCAGCATTTT,CASSRIRDVGQPQHF,TRBV18,.,few,TRBJ1-5
TGTGCCAGCAGGGAGGGGACAGGGTACGACACTGAAGCTTTCTTT,CASREGTGYDTEAFF,TRBV6-4,TRBD1,.,TRBJ1-1
TGTGCCTGGAGTGTGGGACAGGGGGACTACAATGAGCAGTTCTTC,CAWSVGQGDYNEQFF,TRBV30,TRBD1,once,TRBJ2-1
TGTGCCAGCACCAGGGATGTGGGTGAAAAACTGTTTTTT,CASTRDVGEKLFF,TRBV5-4,.,.,TRBJ1-4
TGTGCCAGCAGCCGAAACAGGGGCAGGGCGGAAAAACTGTTTTTT,CASSRNRGRAEKLFF,TRBV11-2,TRBD1,.,TRBJ1-4
TGTGCCAGCAGTAATCCAACCTCCAGAGACTCCTACAATGAGCAGTTCTTC,CASSNPTSRDSYNEQFF,TRBV2,.,.,TRBJ2-1
TGTGCCAGCATCACAGGGGGTGGGGCATCCAAAAACATTCAGTACTTC,CASITGGGASKNIQYF,TRBV2,TRBD1,few,TRBJ2-4
TGCAGTGCCGCCGGGACTAGCGTGCAGTTCTTC,CSAAGTSVQFF,TRBV20-1,TRBD2,.,TRBJ2-1
TGTGCCAGCACGAGCGCCCCCGGCCAAAACATTCAGTACTTC,CASTSAPGQNIQYF,TRBV28,.,.,TRBJ2-4
TGTGCCAGCAGCTTAGGGCAGTTCAATGAGCAGTTCTTC,CASSLGQFNEQFF,TRBV7-3,.,.,TRBJ2-1
TGTGCCAGCAGTCAAACCCCGACACCTAAGCAGTTCTTC,CASSQTPTPKQFF,TRBV12-3/TRBV12-4,.,.,TRBJ2-1
TGTGCCAGCAGCGGGGGCAATCAGCCCCAGCATTTT,CASSGGNQPQHF,TRBV12-3/TRBV12-4,.,.,TRBJ1-5
TGTGCCAGCAGCCCAGGACAGGGGAGGAATGGCTACACCTTC,CASSPGQGRNGYTF,TRBV28,TRBD1,.,TRBJ1-2
TGTGCCAGCAGCTCCCAGGGGACGAGTTGGTCGCTGAGCACAGATACGCAGTATTTT,CASSSQGTSWSLSTDTQYF,TRBV3-1/TRBV3-2,.,.,TRBJ2-3
TGTGCCAGCAGCTTGGAACCTACCGGGGAGCTGTTTTTT,CASSLEPTGELFF,TRBV5-6,.,many,TRBJ2-2
TGCGCCAGCAGCCCCCCATTGGGCACCGGGGAGCTGTTTTTT,CASSPPLGTGELFF,TRBV4-1,.,.,TRBJ2-2
TGTGCCAGCAGCCCTGCGACCATTACCTCAGAGACCCAGTACTTC,CASSPATITSETQYF,TRBV7-9,.,.,TRBJ2-5
TGTGCCAGCAGTTATTCGGGCGAGAACACTGAAGCTTTCTTT,CASSYSGENTEAFF,TRBV6-5,.,.,TRBJ1-1
TGTGCCAGCAATAATGGACTAGCGGGAGTGACCGGGGAGCTGTTTTTT,CASNNGLAGVTGELFF,TRBV7-2,TRBD2,.,TRBJ2-2
TGTGCCAGCAGCCCCCCAGGGCTGGAGAATGAGCAGTTCTTC,CASSPPGLENEQFF,TRBV7-3,.,once,TRBJ2-1
TGTGCCAGCAGCTTAGGAATGGGGCTCGGGGAGCAGTACTTC,CASSLGMGLGEQYF,TRBV7-2,.,.,TRBJ2-7
TGTGCCAGCAGCCATATAGCGGGGGGCTACGAGCAGTACTTC,CASSHIAGGYEQYF,TRBV5-6,TRBD2,.,TRBJ2-7
TGTGCCAGCAGTCCGTCACTAGCGGGAGCGCAAGAGACCCAGTACTTC,CASSPSLAGAQETQYF,TRBV28,TRBD2,.,TRBJ2-5
TGTGCCAGCAGCAGACAGGGGGCACCGGGGGAGCTGTTTTTT,CASSRQGAPGELFF,TRBV6-5,TRBD1,.,TRBJ2-2
TGTGCCAGCAGCTTGGCCGGGGACACTGAAGCTTTCTTT,CASSLAGDTEAFF,TRBV5-6,.,.,TRBJ1-1
TGTGCCAGTTCCGAGGGTAGCAATCAGCCCCAGCATTTT,CASSEGSNQPQHF,TRBV27,.,.,TRBJ1-5
TGTGCCAGCAGCGCGTCCTACGAGCAGTACTTC,CASSASYEQYF,TRBV28,.,.,TRBJ2-7
TGTGCCAGCAGCTTAGGGACAGGGGGCAATCAGCCCCAGCATTTT,CASSLGTGGNQPQHF,TRBV7-6,TRBD1,.,TRBJ1-5
TGTGCCAGCCGGCGGGGTTTCACAGATACGCAGTATTTT,CASRRGFTDTQYF,TRBV6-5,.,once,TRBJ2-3
TGTGCCAGCAGTTCCCCCGGGACAGGCACTGAAGCTTTCTTT,CASSSPGTGTEAFF,TRBV28,TRBD1,.,TRBJ1-1
TGTGCCAGCAGCCAGGGACTAGCGGTCGAGACCCAGTACTTC,CASSQGLAVETQYF,TRBV7-2,TRBD2,.,TRBJ2-5
TGCGCCAGCAGCCAAGAAGGGGCTCGGGGTTTAGGGGCTGGAGCTTTCTTT,CASSQEGARGLGAGAFF,TRBV4-1,.,.,TRBJ1-1
TGTGCCAGCTCACCAGGACGGACAGGGGGCATGAACACTGAAGCTTTCTTT,CASSPGRTGGMNTEAFF,TRBV18,TRBD1,.,TRBJ1-1
TGTGCCAGCAGCCAAGATCGACAGGGCAGTTCACCCCTCCACTTT,CASSQDRQGSSPLHF,TRBV4-2,TRBD1,.,TRBJ1-6
TGTGCCAGCAGTCCCCTAGAGAAGGCCCGGAATGAGCAGTTCTTC,CASSPLEKARNEQFF,TRBV2,.,.,TRBJ2-1
TGTGCCACCAGCAGAGCCGCCGGCCAGGGAGGTCGGCAAGAGACCCAGTACTTC,CATSRAAGQGGRQETQYF,TRBV15,.,.,TRBJ2-5
TGTGCCAGCAGCCGCGGTGGACTAGCGGGATCGAGTCGGGAGCAGTACTTC,CASSRGGLAGSSREQYF,TRBV7-2,TRBD2,.,TRBJ2-7